This T cell receptor delta chain was documented in a study of gamma-delta T cells after stem cell transplantation. TCRdb reran clone calling via CATT on the RT-PCR reads. The data contain roughly 2,900 delta-chain clones, under 3% of them seen just once; the ten biggest clones take up 32%. Comment on this clone: The protein in TCRdb stems from a much larger clone and differs at residue 17 from this DNA's translation, likely a read error; here the protein is translated from the DNA.

The sequencing input was gamma-delta T cells. The source of this sequence is a human donor. It is not recorded whose cells these are; they may come from a transplant donor.

The CDR3 bases are TGTGCCTGTGACACTCTGCTTCCAACCCGGGGATCTCGTCCCGATAAACCCATCTTT. Protein sequence: CACDTLLPTRGSRPDKPIF. The V gene is TRDV2, the J gene TRDJ1; D might be TRDD3 (6 bases). The germline gives CDR1 GEAIGNYY, CDR2 EKD. The CDR3 length is 19 residues.